Reported below is one TCR beta chain. What it binds is unknown. This sample was included in a study of graft-versus-host responses after intestinal transplantation. About the research overall: All recipients got anti-thymocyte globulin induction, then tacrolimus and steroids for about 3 years.

Germline values: CDR1 SGHDT, CDR2 YYEEEE. V lost 6 bases, J lost 3 bases, and 10 bases stayed unmatched. The CDR3 loop spans 15 amino acids. Sequenced by immunoSEQ multiplex PCR; TCRdb stores in-frame clones only, minus some. There are tens of thousands of clones in the sample; about 94% occur only once, and around 0.19% lies in the top ten. The chain has TRBV5-6 and TRBJ1-1, with 8 bases aligning to TRBD1. The source of this sequence is a human donor who was the organ donor for an intestinal transplant. Sequences were derived from unstimulated CD4+ T cells sorted from spleen or lymph node cells, sampled before transplant. CDR3 loop: CASTMRTGYDTEAFF. The CDR3 coding sequence is TGTGCCAGCACCATGAGGACAGGGTATGACACTGAAGCTTTCTTT.